The next 10 T cell receptor beta chains were all read from a single sample in a study of OX40 agonist ivuxolimab in advanced cancers. Produced via immunoSEQ multiplex PCR; TCRdb's table is partial and in-frame only. The table includes about 69,000 clones, about 80% detected once. This material consisted of CD4+ or CD8+ T cells sorted from blood, taken in a trial of the OX40 agonist ivuxolimab. All receptors derive from an adult with an advanced solid tumor such as melanoma, head and neck, liver or kidney cancer.

The chain has TRBV5-1 and TRBJ2-3, with 9 bases identical to TRBD1. V was pared by 5 bases and J by 4 bases, with 5 bases of the junction left unmatched. There are 14 residues in the CDR3. The germline V gene encodes CDR1 SGHRS and CDR2 YFSETQ. The CDR3 nucleotides read TGCGCCAGCAGACTACAGGGGGCGGCAGATACGCAGTATTTT. Translated, it gives CASRLQGAADTQYF. The variable domain in full, with the rest retrieved from reference TRBV5-1 and TRBJ2-3, is KAGVTQTPRYLIKTRGQQVTLSCSPISGHRSVSWYQQTPGQGLQFLFEYFSETQRNKGNFPGRFSGRQFSNSRSEMNVSTLELGDSALYLCASRLQGAADTQYFGPGTRLTVL.

This chain uses TRBV30 with TRBJ2-7; D uncertain. The CDR3 loop spans 13 amino acids. Germline-derived CDR1 and CDR2 are GTSNPN and SVGIG (reference sequence). Trimming took 5 bases from V and 0 from J, leaving 11 bases between them. The CDR3 is CAWSRPPSYEQYF. The CDR3 DNA follows: TGTGCCTGGTCTCGACCGCCCTCCTACGAGCAGTACTTC.

The chain couples TRBV5-4 to TRBJ2-5; D not certain. V lost 0 bases, J lost 1 base, and 10 bases lay in between. The germline CDR1 and CDR2 sequences are SGHNT and YYREEE (reference sequence). CDR3 length equals 15 residues. The CDR3 nucleotides read TGTGCCAGCAGCTTGGGGCCCGTCCCCCAAGAGACCCAGTACTTC. It translates to CASSLGPVPQETQYF.

This chain uses TRBV5-1 with TRBJ1-2; unclear D gene. Germline CDR1 and CDR2: SGHRS and YFSETQ. Between the trimmed V and J ends, which lost 2 bases and 4 bases, there was a span of 15 bases. This CDR3 is built from 15 residues. The CDR3 DNA follows: TGCGCCAGCAGCTTAACTTCGGAACAGATCTATGGCTACACCTTC. This codes for CASSLTSEQIYGYTF.

The chain couples TRBV6-6 to TRBJ2-7, with 11 nucleotides matching TRBD1. After removal of 2 bases from V and 6 bases from J, the junction contained 9 bases not matched to a gene. CDR1 and CDR2 (germline): MNHNY, SVGAGI (reference sequence). The CDR3 is 16 residues long. The CDR3 DNA follows: TGTGCCAGCAGTTACAAGGGGGGACAGGGGGTTTTCGAGCAGTACTTC. Residues: CASSYKGGQGVFEQYF.

CDR3 DNA: TGTGCCAGCAGCATAAGGGGACTAGCGGGAGTCAGTGAGCAGTTCTTC. This sequence encodes CASSIRGLAGVSEQFF. The V and J genes are TRBV5-6 and TRBJ2-1; TRBD2 matches 14 bases. Germline loops: CDR1 SGHDT, CDR2 YYEEEE. V trimming: 4 bases; J trimming: 9 bases; junction bases outside the gene matches: 9. The CDR3 has 16 amino acids.

The gene calls are TRBV4-1 and TRBJ1-4, with TRBD1 matching 7 bases. This CDR3 has 15 residues. V was clipped by 2 bases and J by 1 base; unmatched bases: 1. Germline CDR1 reads MGHRA; CDR2 reads YSYEKL. The CDR3 DNA follows: TGCGCCAGCAGCCAAACAGGGGAAACTAATGAAAAACTGTTTTTT. Amino acids: CASSQTGETNEKLFF.

V is TRBV27 and J is TRBJ1-1; D gene ambiguous. Germline CDR1 is MNHEY and CDR2 is SMNVEV (reference sequence). With 2 bases removed from V and 2 bases from J, the gap between germline ends came to 6 bases. The CDR3 runs to 13 residues. CDR3 nucleotide sequence: TGTGCCAGCAGTTTAAATAGTAACACTGAAGCTTTCTTT. Protein sequence: CASSLNSNTEAFF.

The chain combines TRBV9 with TRBJ2-7; a weak D match, TRBD2 (5 bases). Germline CDR1 SGDLS, CDR2 YYNGEE. The CDR3 is 12 amino acids. The germline V and J ends were trimmed by 3 bases and 3 bases, with 7 bases remaining between them. The CDR3 nucleotides read TGTGCCAGCAGCGACCGGGGCTACGAGCAGTACTTC. Its translation is CASSDRGYEQYF.

The chain has TRBV2 and TRBJ1-5; D is unclear. CDR3 length equals 16 residues. Germline values: CDR1 SNHLY, CDR2 FYNNEI. The ends were cut back, 6 bases at V and 5 bases at J, with 20 bases in the middle. This chain's CDR3 is CASSDAVRDRDQPQHF. The CDR3 nucleotides are TGTGCCAGCAGCGACGCCGTCCGAGACCGTGATCAGCCCCAGCATTTT.